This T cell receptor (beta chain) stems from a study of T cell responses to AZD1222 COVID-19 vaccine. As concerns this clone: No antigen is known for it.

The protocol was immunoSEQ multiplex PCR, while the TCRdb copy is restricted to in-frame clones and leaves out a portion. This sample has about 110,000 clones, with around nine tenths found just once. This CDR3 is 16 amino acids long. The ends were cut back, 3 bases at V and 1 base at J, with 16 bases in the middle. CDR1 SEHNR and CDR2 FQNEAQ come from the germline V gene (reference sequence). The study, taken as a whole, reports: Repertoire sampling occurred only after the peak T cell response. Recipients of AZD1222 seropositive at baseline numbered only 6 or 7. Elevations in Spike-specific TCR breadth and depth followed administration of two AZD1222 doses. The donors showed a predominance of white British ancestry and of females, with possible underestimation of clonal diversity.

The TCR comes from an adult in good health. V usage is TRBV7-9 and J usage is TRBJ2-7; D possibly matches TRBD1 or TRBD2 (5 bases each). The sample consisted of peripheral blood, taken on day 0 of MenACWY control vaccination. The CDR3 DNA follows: TGTGCCAGCAGCTTCCCACCCGGGACGGCTTCCTACGAGCAGTACTTC. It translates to CASSFPPGTASYEQYF.